This T cell receptor (beta chain) was retrieved from a study of blood T cell repertoires in COVID-19. Study-wide background: There were acute and convalescent COVID-19 samples, and they came from the United States, Italy and Spain. T cells, B-cell-depleted T cells, or PBMCs provided the cDNA or gDNA that served as material.

Per the authors' pipeline: From reference gene primer amplification, estimates of nucleated cell counts were derived. Assay: immunoSEQ multiplex PCR; the TCRdb copy retains only in-frame clones and omits some. The D gene and trimming were derived from the DNA, and the V and J assignments and clone size from that table. This sample has approximately 180,000 clones, with roughly 88% found just once. The CDR3 is 14 amino acids. Germline assignment: CDR1 SGHAT and CDR2 FQNNGV. V trimming: 6 bases; J trimming: 4 bases; junction bases outside the gene matches: 8. The sample comprised peripheral blood. The chain has TRBV11-2 and TRBJ2-7; 8 positions agree with TRBD2. This TCR derives from a human donor with active or convalescent COVID-19. The donor label of this sample is uncertain. The CDR3 protein is CASSSTGGAYEQYF. CDR3 in DNA: TGTGCCAGCAGTTCGACGGGGGGGGCTTACGAGCAGTACTTC.